This T cell receptor (beta chain) derives from a study of OX40 agonist ivuxolimab in advanced cancers. On the study more broadly: Three patients showed partial responses: one hepatocellular carcinoma and two cutaneous melanoma cases.

Measured with immunoSEQ multiplex PCR; TCRdb has only the in-frame clones, and not every one. Among around 45,000 clones, approximately 86% were seen once, and the ten largest hold 35%. The CDR3 totals 14 residues. V lost 8 bases to trimming and J lost 3 bases; unmatched junction nucleotides: 9. Germline V gene lookup returns CDR1 KGHSH and CDR2 LQKENI. Blood samples were obtained at baseline, cycle 4 day 1, and cycle 7 day 1. Study-level findings and limits: At doses 0.1 to 3.0 mg/kg, CD4+ and CD8+ clones expanded. Certain nonresponding patients likewise had low normalized T-cell clonal expansion.

A note on this clone: Its cognate antigen is unknown.

This chain links TRBV18 with TRBJ2-7, with 8 bases fitting TRBD2. Material: CD4+ or CD8+ T cells sorted from blood, obtained in a trial of the OX40 agonist ivuxolimab. This sequence originates from an adult with an advanced solid tumor such as melanoma, head and neck, liver or kidney cancer. In DNA, the CDR3 is TGTGCCAGCAGTGCCGGGGGGGCCCTCTACGAGCAGTACTTC. It codes for CASSAGGALYEQYF.